The 16 T cell receptor beta chains listed next were all sequenced from one sample in a study of blood T cell repertoires in COVID-19. Assay used: immunoSEQ multiplex PCR; TCRdb lists only in-frame clones, some missing. Of under 300,000 clones listed, approximately 80% were seen once; the top ten hold 4.9%. The sequenced material came from peripheral blood. The receptors here all came from a woman older than 75 with active or convalescent COVID-19.

V and J are TRBV3-1 (or the pseudogene TRBV3-2) and TRBJ2-1; D remains unclear. The CDR3 loop spans 14 amino acids. CDR1 LGHDT and CDR2 YNNKEL come from the germline V gene (reference sequence). V was trimmed by 0 bases and J by 9 bases, leaving 12 bases between them. The CDR3 sequence is CASSQEGPLGEQFF. CDR3 coding DNA: TGTGCCAGCAGCCAAGAGGGCCCGCTGGGTGAGCAGTTCTTC.

This sequence joins TRBV5-6 and TRBJ1-1; D not certain. In germline, CDR1 is SGHDT, CDR2 YYEEEE. Trimming removed 1 base at V and 7 bases at J, with 11 bases between. The CDR3 sequence is 13 residues long. CDR3 residues: CASSLFRRNEAFF. The CDR3 nucleotides are TGTGCCAGCAGCTTGTTCAGGAGGAATGAAGCTTTCTTT.

This chain uses TRBV15 with TRBJ2-1, with TRBD2 matching 8 bases. Germline CDR1 and CDR2: LNHNV and YYDKDF (reference sequence). The CDR3 extends over 16 amino acids. The junction had 6 bases not matched to a gene; V was cut back by 1 base and J by 4 bases. The CDR3 loop reads CATSRGTSRHYNEQFF. The CDR3 DNA reads TGTGCCACCAGCAGAGGGACTAGCAGACATTACAATGAGCAGTTCTTC.

The chain employs TRBV3-1 (or the pseudogene TRBV3-2) and TRBJ2-2; D ambiguous. CDR3 length: 14 residues. Germline CDR1 reads LGHDT; CDR2 reads YNNKEL (reference sequence). The V gene lost 3 bases and the J gene lost 4 bases, with 9 bases spanning the gap. The CDR3 sequence: CASSHQTSTGELFF. Written as DNA, the CDR3 is TGTGCCAGCAGCCACCAAACAAGCACCGGGGAGCTGTTTTTT.

The genes are TRBV5-5 and TRBJ1-1, with D possibly being TRBD1 (6 bases). This CDR3 is built from 15 residues. V gave up 4 bases and J gave up 2 bases, with 15 bases separating them. Germline loops: CDR1 SGHKS, CDR2 YYEKEE (reference sequence). CDR3 DNA: TGTGCCAGCAGCCTAAGACAGGACGCAAACACTGAAGCTTTCTTT. Amino acids: CASSLRQDANTEAFF. The variable domain in full, completed from reference TRBV5-5 and TRBJ1-1, reads DAGVTQSPTHLIKTRGQQVTLRCSPISGHKSVSWYQQVLGQGPQFIFQYYEKEERGRGNFPDRFSARQFPNYSSELNVNALLLGDSALYLCASSLRQDANTEAFFGQGTRLTVV.

The chain uses TRBV28 and TRBJ2-7; a weak D match, TRBD1 (8 bases). Looked up from germline, CDR1 is MDHEN and CDR2 is SYDVKM. Between the trimmed V and J ends, which lost 6 bases and 2 bases, there was a span of 26 bases. The CDR3 covers 18 residues. CDR3: CASSDGQGFTSVTYEQYF. The CDR3 coding sequence is TGTGCCAGCAGCGATGGACAGGGTTTCACTAGCGTAACCTACGAGCAGTACTTC.

The chain recombines TRBV2 with TRBJ1-5, with D unclear. This CDR3 is built from 15 residues. Trimming removed 4 bases at V and 0 bases at J, with 10 bases between. Germline CDR1 and CDR2: SNHLY and FYNNEI. CDR3 bases: TGTGCCAGCAGTGGGAGGGAACCTAGCAATCAGCCCCAGCATTTT. It codes for CASSGREPSNQPQHF.

This chain uses TRBV6-1 with TRBJ1-4; D may be TRBD1 (5 bases). The CDR3 has 16 amino acids. Germline lookup yields CDR1 MNHNS and CDR2 SASEGT. Trimming left V 0 bases short and J 8 bases short, with 16 bases between. The CDR3 DNA is TGTGCCAGCAGTGAAGCGCAGGGCAGGGTGGGCGAAAAACTGTTTTTT. Translated, it gives CASSEAQGRVGEKLFF.

This clone was counted at least ten times. One junction end does not reproduce the germline sequence, and a read error may be involved. The V gene is TRBV2, the J gene TRBJ1-1, with TRBD1 matching over 8 bases. Germline lookup yields CDR1 SNHLY and CDR2 FYNNEI. This CDR3 spans 12 amino acids. CDR3 nucleotide sequence: TGTGCCAGCAGTGAAGGGATGTGGACAGGGATGTTT. This sequence encodes CASSEGMWTGMF.

This clone appeared a single time. The rearrangement uses TRBV28 and TRBJ1-5; tentative D call: TRBD1 (5 bases). Germline V lookup: CDR1 MDHEN, CDR2 SYDVKM. The CDR3 totals 15 residues. V was pared by 2 bases and J by 3 bases, with 11 bases between. The CDR3 DNA follows: TGTGCCAGCAGTTTACTTAGGGGAAACAATCAGCCCCAGCATTTT. Amino acid sequence: CASSLLRGNNQPQHF.

This chain connects TRBV27 to TRBJ2-2, with D maybe TRBD2 (6 bases). Trimming removed 2 bases from V and 6 bases from J, with 13 bases in between. The CDR3 has 15 amino acids. The germline V gene has CDR1 MNHEY and CDR2 SMNVEV (reference sequence). The DNA of the CDR3 is TGTGCCAGCAGTTTAAGCAGGGAGGTCGCCGGGGAGCTGTTTTTT. This translates into CASSLSREVAGELFF.

This clone showed up just once. This chain links TRBV7-8 with TRBJ1-5; TRBD1 aligns across 8 bases. This CDR3 is 15 amino acids long. Per germline, CDR1 SGHVS and CDR2 FQNEAQ. The trim removed 2 bases at V and 5 bases at J, leaving 5 bases unmatched. For the CDR3, the DNA is TGTGCCAGCAGCTTAATGGGACAGGTCCATCAGCCCCAGCATTTT. Residues: CASSLMGQVHQPQHF.

In nucleotides, the CDR3 is TGTGCCAGTAGTAGCCCGGGACAGGGGCTCAATGAGCAGTTCTTC. Protein product: CASSSPGQGLNEQFF. The chain couples TRBV19 to TRBJ2-1, with 10 positions matching TRBD1. The germline V gene encodes CDR1 LNHDA and CDR2 SQIVND (reference sequence). The CDR3 is 15 amino acids. J gave up 6 bases and V 4 bases, and 6 bases lay outside the gene matches.

V gene TRBV9 combines with J gene TRBJ2-3; 8 nucleotides align to TRBD1. Trimming at V came to 1 base and at J to 0 bases, leaving 7 bases not matched to a gene. This CDR3 has 17 amino acids. CDR1 and CDR2 (germline): SGDLS, YYNGEE. The CDR3 DNA reads as TGTGCCAGCAGCGTACGGACAGGGACCACGAGCACAGATACGCAGTATTTT. Its protein product is CASSVRTGTTSTDTQYF.

The rearrangement links TRBV28 to TRBJ1-2; the match to TRBD1 covers 9 bases. Germline-derived CDR1 and CDR2 are MDHEN and SYDVKM. V trimming: 6 bases; J trimming: 7 bases; junction bases outside the gene matches: 3. The CDR3 totals 12 residues. CDR3 sequence (DNA): TGTGCCAGCAGACAGGGGGCGTCTGGCTACACCTTC. It translates to CASRQGASGYTF.

The CDR3, as DNA: TGTGCCAGCAGCCTAATGACAGGGGAAGAGACCCAGTACTTC. It encodes CASSLMTGEETQYF. The chain combines TRBV7-9 with TRBJ2-5, with 8 bases matching TRBD1. The V segment lost 5 bases and the J segment 3 bases; nucleotides outside the gene matches: 5. This CDR3 comprises 14 residues. The germline V gene has CDR1 SEHNR and CDR2 FQNEAQ (reference sequence).